This T cell receptor beta chain was found in a study of blood T cell repertoires in COVID-19. Study summary: The study drew acute and convalescent COVID-19 samples from the United States, Italy and Spain. In each case, the material was cDNA or gDNA derived from T cells, B-cell-depleted T cells, or PBMCs.

This CDR3 contains 18 residues. The germline gives CDR1 SGHRS, CDR2 YFSETQ. V was pared by 0 bases and J by 0 bases, with 16 bases between. Original data processing: From reference gene primer amplification, estimates of nucleated cell counts were derived. Libraries were prepared by immunoSEQ multiplex PCR; TCRdb keeps only in-frame clonotypes and omits some of them. The V and J calls and clone size come from that table; D and trimming were worked out from the DNA. Among under 150,000 clones, more than 65% were seen once, and the ten largest hold over 2%. What was sequenced was peripheral blood. The V gene is TRBV5-1, the J gene TRBJ2-1; D is possibly TRBD2 (6 bases). This TCR was sampled from an older woman with acute or convalescent COVID-19. The CDR3 region has the DNA TGCGCCAGCAGCTTGGGGGTGTGGCGGGGCAGCTCCTACAATGAGCAGTTCTTC. Amino acid sequence: CASSLGVWRGSSYNEQFF.